This T cell receptor (beta chain) was documented in a study of blood T cell repertoires in COVID-19. Profiling relied on immunoSEQ multiplex PCR, and the TCRdb table lists in-frame clones only, not all of them. The profile shows about 290,000 clones, 85% of them singletons. The clonotype was recovered from a woman aged 45-60 years with active or convalescent COVID-19. Sequencing was performed on peripheral blood.

DNA of the CDR3: TGCAGTGCTAGTAAAACACAGTATTACAATGAGCAGTTCTTC. This sequence encodes CSASKTQYYNEQFF. The chain carries TRBV20-1 and TRBJ2-1; D is unresolved. This CDR3 region has 14 residues. The germline V gene has CDR1 DFQATT and CDR2 SNEGSKA (reference sequence). Deletions cut 3 bases from V and 4 bases from J, with 13 bases between.